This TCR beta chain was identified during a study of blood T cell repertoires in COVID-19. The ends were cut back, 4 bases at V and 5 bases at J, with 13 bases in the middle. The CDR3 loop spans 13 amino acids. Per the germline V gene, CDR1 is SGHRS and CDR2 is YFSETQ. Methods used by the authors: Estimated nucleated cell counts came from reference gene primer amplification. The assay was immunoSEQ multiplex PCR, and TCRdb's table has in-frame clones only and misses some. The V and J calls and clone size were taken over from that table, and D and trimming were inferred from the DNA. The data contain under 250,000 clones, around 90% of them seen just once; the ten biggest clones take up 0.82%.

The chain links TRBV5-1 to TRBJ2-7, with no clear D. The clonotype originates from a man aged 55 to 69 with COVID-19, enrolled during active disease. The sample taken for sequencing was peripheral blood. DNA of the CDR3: TGCGCCAGCAGCGGTGGAGTAGCCCACGAGCAGTACTTC. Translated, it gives CASSGGVAHEQYF.